This T cell receptor beta chain was recovered during a study of blood T cell repertoires in COVID-19 (dated by TCRdb to about 2020). About the full investigation: Samples covering the acute and convalescent phases of COVID-19 were provided by collaborators in the United States, Italy and Spain. The repertoires were released in a freely available public database meant as a resource for research on the immune response to SARS-CoV-2. The samples were drawn from the first 160 participants of the ongoing ImmuneRACE study and from more than 1,000 subjects provided by 6 global collaborators. Where available, HLA class I and class II types were obtained from metadata supplied by the sample provider rather than from assay-based typing. The material from the prospective study consisted of cDNA or gDNA derived from T cells, B-cell-depleted T cells, or PBMCs. Nearly every sample came with metadata listing a de-identified subject ID, COVID-19 status, age in years and sex. Deeply sampled blood TCRbeta repertoires from subjects exposed to, actively infected with, or recovered from COVID-19 were included in the dataset. Points the paper makes about the study in general: The quantity of clinical and demographic metadata differed by source and by participant and was supplied without curation.

The immunoSEQ Assay, a bias-controlled multiplex PCR, was used to amplify TCRbeta CDR3 regions from genomic DNA. The paper's processing steps were these. Within the assay, amplification of reference gene primers was used to estimate how many nucleated cells each sample contained. Sequence reads were collapsed and filtered to measure the absolute abundance of every unique TCRbeta CDR3 rearrangement. Productive Simpson clonality was computed per sample as the square root of Simpson's diversity index over productive rearrangements. What TCRdb holds here is the immuneACCESS table cut down to in-frame rearrangements. Part of the clones is not present; checked against another copy, under half of the missing clones reflect an unresolved V gene, and the others are unexplained. V and J calls and clone size are given by that table; D and trimming were obtained from the DNA. The sample includes some 380,000 clones, with 90% observed a single time. The top ten hold around 6.3% of the sample.

Remarks on this clone: Its target antigen remains unknown. No base quality values were provided; no much bigger clone lies one nucleotide off.

The collaborating institutions used their own protocols to collect whole blood in K2EDTA tubes. For TCRbeta analysis, collaborator samples were shipped as frozen whole blood, as isolated PBMCs, or as DNA extracted from either sample type. The CDR3 numbers 15 residues from cysteine through phenylalanine. Kept here is only the CDR3 DNA, which spans 45 bases and is read in frame from base 1. Trimming takes 2 bases off V and 2 bases off J; junction bases not matched to a gene: 6. From the germline V gene, CDR1 is MGHRA and CDR2 is YSYEKL. The sample comprised peripheral blood. This receptor was identified in a man between 18 and 35 years old with active or convalescent COVID-19. The rearrangement combines TRBV4-1 with TRBJ2-7, and 7 junctional nucleotides match TRBD2. At the DNA level, the sequence is TGCGCCAGCAGCCAACCGGGACTACAAACCTACGAGCAGTACTTC. It translates as CASSQPGLQTYEQYF.